Sequencing of this T cell receptor beta chain was carried out in a study of blood T cell repertoires in COVID-19. Across the whole study: Some COVID-19 samples were acute and others convalescent; all came from the United States, Italy and Spain. T cells, B-cell-depleted T cells, or PBMCs provided the cDNA or gDNA that served as material.

Germline values: CDR1 MGHDK, CDR2 SYGVNS. V dropped 1 base and J dropped 8; count of bases not matched to a gene: 16. The CDR3 spans 17 residues. In the original analysis: Amplification of reference gene primers provided the estimated nucleated cell counts. Assay: immunoSEQ multiplex PCR; the TCRdb copy retains only in-frame clones and omits some. D and trimming come from the DNA, and the V and J calls and clone size come from that table. The sample has around 65,000 clones; just over 90% are singletons. V and J are TRBV25-1 and TRBJ2-5, with TRBD2 matching 7 bases. The clonotype comes from a human donor in a cohort sampled during active COVID-19. Input material: peripheral blood. The CDR3 nucleotides read TGTGCCAGCAGTGAATTCCAGTTGCGCGGGAGAGGGCGAACCCAGTACTTC. Encoded protein: CASSEFQLRGRGRTQYF.